Listed here are 9 T cell receptor beta chains from one sample, sequenced in a study of CD8+ T cells in alopecia areata. Following extraction, RNA underwent reverse transcription to cDNA, which served as the sequencing template. Some clones are missing from TCRdb's copy, which holds only in-frame ones; the method was immunoSEQ multiplex PCR. The table shows 150,000 to 200,000 clones, with over 50% occurring only once. The sequencing used CD4+ T cells sorted from blood, collected at week 0. Receptor source: a human donor with alopecia areata.

The V and J genes are TRBV18 and TRBJ2-7, with unresolved D. The V end lost 3 bases, the J end lost 5 bases, and 14 bases lay between the germline ends. The CDR3 has 14 residues. Per the germline V gene, CDR1 is KGHSH and CDR2 is LQKENI. The CDR3 bases are TGTGCCAGCTCACCGACCGGAGCTATGGACGAGCAGTACTTC. It specifies CASSPTGAMDEQYF.

This rearrangement joins TRBV12-5 to TRBJ2-2; TRBD2 matches 10 bases. V lost 4 bases, J lost 1 base, and 3 bases stayed unmatched. The germline CDR1 and CDR2 sequences are LGHNT and FRNRAP. This CDR3 contains 16 residues. The CDR3 sequence: CASGSRTSGNTGELFF. The CDR3 bases are TGTGCTAGTGGTTCGCGGACTAGCGGGAACACCGGGGAGCTGTTTTTT.

This clone was picked up a small number of times. V and J are TRBV4-1 and TRBJ2-7; the D is unclear. Germline lookup yields CDR1 MGHRA and CDR2 YSYEKL. The CDR3 consists of 14 residues. Trimming shortened V by 0 bases and J by 4 bases, and 10 bases separated the two germline ends. The CDR3 here is CASSQEAGPYEQYF. The CDR3 DNA reads as TGCGCCAGCAGCCAAGAGGCAGGACCTTACGAGCAGTACTTC.

The V gene is TRBV2, the J gene TRBJ2-1; D is perhaps TRBD2 (7 bases). This CDR3 comprises 15 residues. The V gene's germline CDR1 is SNHLY and CDR2 FYNNEI. Deletions cut 3 bases from V and 5 bases from J, with 14 bases between. The CDR3 DNA follows: TGTGCCAGCAGTGAGACGGCGGGGGCCCACAATGAGCAGTTCTTC. Protein: CASSETAGAHNEQFF. Supplemented by reference TRBV2 and TRBJ2-1, the full variable domain reads EPEVTQTPSHQVTQMGQEVILRCVPISNHLYFYWYRQILGQKVEFLVSFYNNEISEKSEIFDDQFSVERPDGSNFTLKIRSTKLEDSAMYFCASSETAGAHNEQFFGPGTRLTVL.

This sequence joins TRBV5-1 and TRBJ1-6; D might be TRBD1 (5 bases). This CDR3 has 16 amino acids. Germline lookup yields CDR1 SGHRS and CDR2 YFSETQ. The germline V and J ends were trimmed by 4 bases and 2 bases, with 13 bases remaining between them. This chain's CDR3 is CASSPTGEAYNSPLHF. In DNA form, the CDR3 reads TGCGCCAGCAGCCCGACGGGGGAAGCCTATAATTCACCCCTCCACTTT.

This clone was picked up a small number of times. The chain uses TRBV15 and TRBJ1-4, with D unclear. Germline assignment: CDR1 LNHNV and CDR2 YYDKDF (reference sequence). V shed 6 bases and J shed 12 bases, with 17 bases lying between them. The CDR3 has 13 amino acids. The CDR3 is CATRGSLVTQLFF. As DNA, the CDR3 is TGTGCCACCAGAGGCAGCCTGGTTACTCAACTGTTTTTT.

The chain is built from TRBV6-5 and TRBJ2-7; D gene unclear. This CDR3 has 11 residues. V gave up 4 bases and J gave up 4 bases, with 5 bases separating them. Germline V gene lookup returns CDR1 MNHEY and CDR2 SVGAGI. CDR3 amino acids: CASSFRYEQYF. Here the CDR3 DNA reads TGTGCCAGCAGTTTCCGTTACGAGCAGTACTTC.

The J gene is TRBJ2-1, the V gene TRBV11-1; D is uncertain. The CDR3 consists of 15 residues. V lost 5 bases to trimming and J lost 0 bases, with 11 bases between them. The germline CDR1 and CDR2 sequences are SGHAT and FQDESV (reference sequence). CDR3 nucleotide sequence: TGTGCCAGCAGCCTCTCCGGCATCTCCTACAATGAGCAGTTCTTC. Encoded protein: CASSLSGISYNEQFF.

This clone was recorded a few times. The chain links TRBV19 to TRBJ1-2; D gene unclear. The germline gives CDR1 LNHDA, CDR2 SQIVND (reference sequence). The CDR3 spans 12 residues. Between the trimmed V and J ends, which lost 5 bases and 10 bases, there was a span of 14 bases. The CDR3 protein is CASSVAAVHYTF. The DNA for the CDR3 is TGTGCCAGTAGTGTGGCCGCGGTTCACTACACCTTC.